This T cell receptor beta chain is from a study of CD8 T cells in ankylosing spondylitis. General study results and limits: The authors reported significant enrichment of disease-linked clones in matched ankylosing spondylitis synovial fluid. Ankylosing spondylitis blood appeared to carry a characteristic TCR beta motif of several highly homologous variants. Those disease-linked clones were CD8+; they were also relatively rare in peripheral blood. Earlier reports found some motif variants in synovial fluid and blood in reactive arthritis.

This CDR3 spans 12 amino acids. The germline V gene has CDR1 MDHEN and CDR2 SYDVKM. The V end lost 11 bases, the J end lost 5 bases, and 12 bases lay between the germline ends. Using quantitative 5'-RACE with molecular barcodes, the authors made TCR beta libraries. Using its own MiXCR run on the 5' RACE reads, TCRdb lists one record per CDR3 protein. Found here are about 390,000 distinct CDR3 sequences, 20% to 25% of them singletons; the top ten hold less than 20%. This clonotype was counted a few times. The antigen is not known. Sequenced: blood, either unsorted or a sorted T cell fraction (not recorded which). V is TRBV28 and J is TRBJ1-4; D unresolved. This receptor was identified in a male donor with ankylosing spondylitis. The CDR3 sequence is CAAHAGNEKLFF. CDR3 bases: TGTGCCGCTCACGCAGGAAATGAAAAACTGTTTTTT.